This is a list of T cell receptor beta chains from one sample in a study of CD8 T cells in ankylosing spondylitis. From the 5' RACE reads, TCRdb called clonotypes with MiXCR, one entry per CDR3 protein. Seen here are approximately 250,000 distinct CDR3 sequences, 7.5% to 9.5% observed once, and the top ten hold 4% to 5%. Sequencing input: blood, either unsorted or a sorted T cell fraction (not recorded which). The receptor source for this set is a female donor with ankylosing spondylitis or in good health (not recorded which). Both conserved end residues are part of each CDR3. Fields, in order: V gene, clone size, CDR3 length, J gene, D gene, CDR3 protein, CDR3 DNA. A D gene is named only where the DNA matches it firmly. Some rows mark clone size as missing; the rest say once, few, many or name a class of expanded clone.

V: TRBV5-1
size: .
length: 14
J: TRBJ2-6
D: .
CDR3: CASSWGSGANVLTF
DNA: TGCGCCAGCAGCTGGGGCTCTGGGGCCAACGTCCTGACTTTC

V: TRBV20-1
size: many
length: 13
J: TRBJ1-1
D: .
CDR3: CSARDTTEREAFF
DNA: TGCAGTGCTAGAGATACGACCGAGAGAGAAGCTTTCTTT

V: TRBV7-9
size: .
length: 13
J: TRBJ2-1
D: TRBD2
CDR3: CASPGGGIAEQFF
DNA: TGTGCCAGCCCTGGGGGGGGTATCGCTGAGCAGTTCTTC

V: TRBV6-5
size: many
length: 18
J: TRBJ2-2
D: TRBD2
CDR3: CASSYSPGLAGLTGELFF
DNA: TGTGCCAGCAGTTACTCCCCGGGACTAGCGGGCCTCACCGGGGAGCTGTTTTTT

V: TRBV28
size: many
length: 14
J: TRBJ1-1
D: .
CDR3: CATSPTGLGTEAFF
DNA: TGTGCCACCTCTCCCACAGGGTTAGGCACTGAAGCTTTCTTT

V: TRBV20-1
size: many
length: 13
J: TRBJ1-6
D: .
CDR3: CSATTGPSSPLHF
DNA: TGCAGTGCCACTACCGGACCATCTTCACCCCTCCACTTT

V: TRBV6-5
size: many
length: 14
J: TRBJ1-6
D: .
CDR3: CASSYKGRNSPLHF
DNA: TGTGCCAGCAGTTACAAGGGTCGAAATTCACCCCTCCACTTT

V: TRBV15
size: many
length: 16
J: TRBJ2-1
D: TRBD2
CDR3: CATSRSSGYSFNEQFF
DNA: TGTGCCACCAGCAGATCTAGCGGCTATAGCTTCAATGAGCAGTTCTTC

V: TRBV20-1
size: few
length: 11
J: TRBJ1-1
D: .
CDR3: CSARLPAEAFF
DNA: TGCAGTGCTAGACTACCGGCTGAAGCTTTCTTT

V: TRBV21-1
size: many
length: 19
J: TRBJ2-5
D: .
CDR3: CASSPPGTPNNSYQETQYF
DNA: TGTGCCAGCAGCCCCCCCGGGACCCCAAACAATTCGTACCAAGAGACCCAGTACTTC

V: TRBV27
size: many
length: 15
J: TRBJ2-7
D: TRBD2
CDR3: CASKEGSGSSYEQYF
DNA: TGTGCCAGCAAAGAGGGTAGCGGGAGCTCCTACGAGCAGTACTTC

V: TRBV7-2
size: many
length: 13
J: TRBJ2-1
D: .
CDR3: CASSLGTTTEQFF
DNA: TGTGCCAGCAGCTTAGGGACTACGACTGAGCAGTTCTTC

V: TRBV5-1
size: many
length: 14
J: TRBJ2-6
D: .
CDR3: CASSEGSGANVLTF
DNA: TGCGCCAGCAGCGAGGGGTCTGGGGCCAACGTCCTGACTTTC

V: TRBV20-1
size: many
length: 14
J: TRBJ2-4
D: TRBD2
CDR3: CSVDSGNAKNIQYF
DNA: TGCAGTGTGGATAGCGGGAACGCCAAAAACATTCAGTACTTC

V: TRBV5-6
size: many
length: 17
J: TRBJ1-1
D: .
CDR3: CASSLRDWGGSNTEAFF
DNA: TGTGCCAGCAGCCTACGAGATTGGGGGGGCTCGAACACTGAAGCTTTCTTT

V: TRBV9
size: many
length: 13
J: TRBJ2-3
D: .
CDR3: CASSLLGTDTQYF
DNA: TGTGCCAGCAGCTTGCTGGGCACAGATACGCAGTATTTT

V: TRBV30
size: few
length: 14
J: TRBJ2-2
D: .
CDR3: CAFRQASNTGELFF
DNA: TGTGCCTTTCGACAGGCTTCGAACACCGGGGAGCTGTTTTTT

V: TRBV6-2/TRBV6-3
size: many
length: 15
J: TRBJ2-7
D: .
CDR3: CASSYHGSLLYEQYF
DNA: TGTGCCAGCAGTTACCACGGATCCCTTCTCTACGAGCAGTACTTC

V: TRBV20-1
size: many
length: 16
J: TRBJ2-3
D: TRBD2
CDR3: CSAEKDSGRETDTQYF
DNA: TGCAGTGCCGAGAAAGATAGCGGGAGGGAGACAGATACGCAGTATTTT

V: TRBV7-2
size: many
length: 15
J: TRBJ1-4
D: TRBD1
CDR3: CASSSIGTGSRKLFF
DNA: TGTGCCAGCAGCTCGATCGGGACAGGTTCGAGGAAACTGTTTTTT

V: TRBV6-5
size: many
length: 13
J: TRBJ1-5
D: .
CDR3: CASSPRLNQPQHF
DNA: TGTGCCAGCAGTCCCCGACTCAATCAGCCCCAGCATTTT

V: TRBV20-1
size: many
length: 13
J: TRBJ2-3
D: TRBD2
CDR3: CSASSGSPDTQYF
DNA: TGCAGTGCTTCTAGCGGGAGCCCAGATACGCAGTATTTT

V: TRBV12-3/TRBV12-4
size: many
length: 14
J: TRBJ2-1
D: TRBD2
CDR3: CASSPGTTNNEQFF
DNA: TGTGCCAGCAGTCCCGGGACTACCAACAATGAGCAGTTCTTC

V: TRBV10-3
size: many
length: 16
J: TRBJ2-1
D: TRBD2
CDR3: CAISESWGSGRDEQFF
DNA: TGTGCCATCAGTGAGTCGTGGGGATCCGGGAGGGATGAGCAGTTCTTC